The source of this T cell receptor beta chain is a study of T cell clonotyping in hematopoietic cell transplantation. Germline loops: CDR1 LGHNA, CDR2 YSLEER. The V segment lost 0 bases and the J segment 7 bases; nucleotides outside the gene matches: 8. The CDR3 runs to 16 residues. The protocol was immunoSEQ multiplex PCR, while the TCRdb copy is restricted to in-frame clones and leaves out a portion. The sample lists tens of thousands of clones; approximately 94% were seen once. Sample: peripheral blood mononuclear cells. This clonotype was sampled from a woman aged 45 to 65 in good health. Some clones in this sample may be carry-over from other donors' samples. This chain connects TRBV4-3 to TRBJ2-1, with 8 bases identical to TRBD1. The CDR3 region has the DNA TGCGCCAGCAGCCAAGACTACGGACAGGGACGGAATGAGCAGTTCTTC. Residues: CASSQDYGQGRNEQFF.